Below, 26 T cell receptor beta chains from the same sample are listed, as sequenced in a study of T cells in Graves' hyperthyroidism and ophthalmopathy. The source material, RNA transcripts, was used to amplify TCR beta CDR3 regions. The HTBI primer set drove a first-round RT-PCR of the TCR CDR3. TCRdb fed the multiplex PCR reads into MiXCR, producing one record per CDR3 protein. Among 490,000 or so distinct CDR3 sequences listed, 15% to 20% were seen once. The sample was blood. The receptors derive from a young woman with Graves' ophthalmopathy.

This chain links TRBV5-1 with TRBJ2-7; D call uncertain. Germline CDR1 and CDR2: SGHRS and YFSETQ. The CDR3 totals 15 residues. V lost 5 bases and J 5 bases, leaving 20 bases between the germline ends. CDR3 protein: CASSPGPSAGNEQYF. CDR3 DNA sequence: TGCGCCAGCAGTCCAGGACCGTCTGCTGGTAACGAGCAGTACTTC.

This clonotype was found many times. The rearrangement links TRBV10-3 to TRBJ2-1; D gene uncertain. The CDR3 loop spans 13 amino acids. Per the germline V gene, CDR1 is ENHRY and CDR2 is SYGVKD. The V gene lost 4 bases and the J gene lost 2 bases, with 6 bases spanning the gap. CDR3 sequence reads: CAISVVAYNEQFF. The DNA of the CDR3 is TGTGCCATCAGTGTAGTTGCCTACAATGAGCAGTTCTTC.

This clonotype came up many times. The chain employs TRBV7-9 and TRBJ2-7; 7 bases fit TRBD1. The V gene's germline CDR1 is SEHNR and CDR2 FQNEAQ (reference sequence). The CDR3 covers 14 residues. Losses at the gene ends were 4 bases for V and 4 bases for J; bases not matched to a gene: 7. CDR3 amino acids: CASSYRRQGYEQYF. CDR3 in DNA: TGTGCCAGCAGCTACAGGAGACAGGGATACGAGCAGTACTTC. The full variable domain, its missing parts supplied by reference TRBV7-9 and TRBJ2-7, is DTGVSQNPRHKITKRGQNVTFRCDPISEHNRLYWYRQTLGQGPEFLTYFQNEAQLEKSRLLSDRFSAERPKGSFSTLEIQRTEQGDSAMYLCASSYRRQGYEQYFGPGTRLTVT.

This clonotype was detected ten times or more. The chain couples TRBV5-1 to TRBJ2-1, with a possible D match to TRBD1 (6 bases). This CDR3 contains 14 residues. The germline CDR1 and CDR2 sequences are SGHRS and YFSETQ. V dropped 1 base and J dropped 8 bases, with 13 bases sitting between them. CDR3 region: CASSLYPGEDEQFF. In nucleotides, the CDR3 is TGCGCCAGCAGCTTGTATCCAGGGGAAGATGAGCAGTTCTTC.

This clonotype has at least ten counts. V is TRBV3-1 and J is TRBJ2-5; D is undetermined. The germline V gene has CDR1 LGHDT and CDR2 YNNKEL (reference sequence). V lost 4 bases, J lost 2 bases, and 14 bases lay in between. The CDR3 has 15 residues. As DNA, the CDR3 is TGTGCCAGCAGCCCCGCCCAGGCATTGCAAGAGACCCAGTACTTC. It translates to CASSPAQALQETQYF.

This clonotype was recorded at least ten times. The chain has TRBV28 and TRBJ2-7, with 7 bases that match TRBD2. Germline CDR1 and CDR2: MDHEN and SYDVKM. The CDR3 is 15 residues long. The junction had 11 bases not matched to a gene; V was cut back by 6 bases and J by 3 bases. CDR3 amino acids: CASRTTRTSLYEQYF. The DNA for the CDR3 is TGTGCCAGCAGGACGACTCGGACTAGTCTCTACGAGCAGTACTTC. The whole variable domain, remainder taken from reference TRBV28 and TRBJ2-7, is DVKVTQSSRYLVKRTGEKVFLECVQDMDHENMFWYRQDPGLGLRLIYFSYDVKMKEKGDIPEGYSVSREKKERFSLILESASTNQTSMYLCASRTTRTSLYEQYFGPGTRLTVT.

The DNA for the CDR3 is TGCAGTGCTTTCGGGTTTAAGGGGGGGAACACTGAAGCTTTCTTT. Translation: CSAFGFKGGNTEAFF. The chain employs TRBV20-1 and TRBJ1-1, with D maybe TRBD1 (6 bases). Germline CDR1 and CDR2: DFQATT and SNEGSKA (reference sequence). This CDR3 is built from 15 residues. With 5 bases removed from V and 1 base from J, the gap between germline ends came to 17 bases.

This clonotype has ten or more counts. This chain uses TRBV30 with TRBJ1-6; D is uncertain. The CDR3 is made up of 14 amino acids. In germline, CDR1 is GTSNPN, CDR2 SVGIG (reference sequence). Trimming took off 2 bases at V and 7 bases at J, with 12 bases between the two ends. The CDR3 region is CAWSRDRGNSPLHF. DNA of the CDR3: TGTGCCTGGAGTCGAGACCGAGGGAATTCACCCCTCCACTTT.

V usage is TRBV20-1 and J usage is TRBJ2-7; 11 bases align to TRBD1. Germline trimming cut 2 bases from V and 3 bases from J; bases unmatched to any gene: 3. Looked up from germline, CDR1 is DFQATT and CDR2 is SNEGSKA (reference sequence). The CDR3 totals 14 residues. This CDR3 is CSARRDRGFYEQYF. The CDR3 DNA reads as TGCAGTGCTAGAAGGGACAGGGGGTTCTACGAGCAGTACTTC.

The chain recombines TRBV4-1 with TRBJ2-7; tentative D call: TRBD2 (6 bases). The V gene lost 0 bases and the J gene lost 5 bases, with 20 bases spanning the gap. Germline V gives CDR1 MGHRA, CDR2 YSYEKL. This CDR3 has 17 residues. The chain's CDR3 is CASSQDGIRAGIDEQYF. CDR3 coding DNA: TGCGCCAGCAGCCAAGATGGTATTCGGGCGGGAATCGACGAGCAGTACTTC.

In its sample, this clonotype was seen many times. The chain employs TRBV7-2 and TRBJ2-5, with TRBD1 identical over 8 bases. Trimming removed 5 bases from V and 2 bases from J; junction bases left unmatched: 4. The germline V gene encodes CDR1 SGHTA and CDR2 FQGNSA. The CDR3 spans 14 residues. Here the CDR3 reads CASSLNRGQETQYF. The CDR3 bases are TGTGCCAGCAGCCTAAACAGGGGGCAAGAGACCCAGTACTTC.

In this sample, this clonotype turned up many times. The rearrangement links TRBV19 to TRBJ2-5; D not certain. Germline loops: CDR1 LNHDA, CDR2 SQIVND (reference sequence). The V gene lost 5 bases and the J gene lost 1 base, with 8 bases spanning the gap. This CDR3 has 13 amino acids. The CDR3 loop reads CASSLRPQETQYF. The DNA for the CDR3 is TGTGCCAGTAGTCTACGGCCCCAAGAGACCCAGTACTTC.

The chain has TRBV19 and TRBJ2-3; maybe TRBD1 (5 bases). V lost 1 base and J 4 bases, leaving 12 bases between the germline ends. The CDR3 is made up of 15 amino acids. CDR1 and CDR2 from the germline V gene are LNHDA and SQIVND (reference sequence). The CDR3 sequence is CASSIVKGSADTQYF. For the CDR3, the DNA is TGTGCCAGTAGTATAGTTAAGGGGTCGGCAGATACGCAGTATTTT.

This clonotype was recorded only once. This chain uses TRBV5-4 with TRBJ2-2; D is ambiguous. Trimming removed 4 bases at V and 9 bases at J, with 10 bases between. Germline values: CDR1 SGHNT, CDR2 YYREEE (reference sequence). The CDR3 loop spans 12 amino acids. CDR3 protein: CASSDPSRELFF. As DNA, the CDR3 is TGTGCCAGCAGCGATCCGTCTAGGGAGCTGTTTTTT.

This clonotype was observed many times. This chain joins TRBV30 and TRBJ1-3; D possibly corresponds to TRBD1 (5 bases). Trimming pared 3 bases from V and 2 bases from J, leaving 8 bases between. The germline V gene encodes CDR1 GTSNPN and CDR2 SVGIG (reference sequence). This CDR3 is 13 amino acids long. The CDR3 bases are TGTGCCTGGAGGGGACCCCCTGGAAACACCATATATTTT. Residues: CAWRGPPGNTIYF.

There are a few counts of this clonotype. The chain has TRBV9 and TRBJ2-3; 8 bases line up with TRBD2. The J segment lost 3 bases and the V segment lost 4 bases, leaving 7 bases of the junction unmatched. CDR3 size: 15 residues. In germline, CDR1 is SGDLS, CDR2 YYNGEE. CDR3 DNA: TGTGCCAGCAGCCAGACTAGCGCAAATACAGATACGCAGTATTTT. Translated: CASSQTSANTDTQYF.

This clonotype was seen at least ten times. The gene calls are TRBV28 and TRBJ1-1, with D tentatively TRBD1 (5 bases). Germline CDR1 reads MDHEN; CDR2 reads SYDVKM. CDR3 size: 17 residues. The V end lost 4 bases, the J end lost 3 bases, and 21 bases lay between the germline ends. Written as DNA, the CDR3 is TGTGCCAGCAGTTCCCCGACACCCGACAGTTTTCACACTGAAGCTTTCTTT. Encoded protein: CASSSPTPDSFHTEAFF.

This clonotype has a count of ten or more. In nucleotides, the CDR3 is TGTGCCAGCAGTCCGCCACTAGAATCGCAGTTCTTC. Protein sequence: CASSPPLESQFF. The rearrangement uses TRBV28 and TRBJ2-1; tentative D call: TRBD2 (5 bases). This CDR3 region has 12 residues. CDR1 and CDR2 (germline): MDHEN, SYDVKM. V lost 5 bases to trimming and J lost 12 bases, with 14 bases between them.

This clonotype showed up many times. The chain has TRBV28 and TRBJ2-5, with TRBD1 as a possible D gene (6 bases). Germline V gives CDR1 MDHEN, CDR2 SYDVKM. This CDR3 is 15 amino acids long. With 4 bases removed from V and 1 base from J, the gap between germline ends came to 13 bases. The CDR3 DNA reads as TGTGCCAGCAGTTCACCTACGGACAGCCAAGAGACCCAGTACTTC. It specifies CASSSPTDSQETQYF.

This clonotype occurred many times. V is TRBV28 and J is TRBJ1-2, with TRBD1 matching 10 bases. This CDR3 spans 15 amino acids. J was trimmed by 7 bases and V by 4 bases; bases with no gene match: 9. In germline, CDR1 is MDHEN, CDR2 SYDVKM. CDR3 sequence reads: CASSWGDRGVGGYTF. CDR3 DNA sequence: TGTGCCAGCAGTTGGGGGGACAGGGGCGTCGGTGGCTACACCTTC.

The V call is TRBV29-1, the J call TRBJ1-2, with D possibly TRBD1 on 5 matching bases. The V end was cut by 3 bases, the J end by 5 bases, with 10 bases between. The CDR3 is 12 residues long. Per germline, CDR1 SQVTM and CDR2 ANQGSEA. The CDR3 region has the DNA TGCAGCGTTGACCAGGGAACTTATGGCTACACCTTC. Its protein product is CSVDQGTYGYTF.

The chain couples TRBV10-3 to TRBJ2-3; no clear D. Looked up from germline, CDR1 is ENHRY and CDR2 is SYGVKD. The V end was cut by 3 bases, the J end by 0 bases, with 4 bases between. The CDR3 totals 13 residues. The CDR3 loop reads CAISEHSTDTQYF. CDR3 nucleotide sequence: TGTGCCATCAGTGAACACAGCACAGATACGCAGTATTTT.

With respect to this clonotype: A much bigger clone sits one base away, suggesting this may be a read error. V is TRBV20-1 and J is TRBJ2-7, with 7 bases that match TRBD2. CDR1 and CDR2 (germline): DFQATT, SNEGSKA (reference sequence). CDR3 length: 16 residues. The CDR3 nucleotides read TGCGGTGCTAGTGGTCTATGGGGGGAGGGCCCCCGCGAGCAGTACTTC. It encodes CGASGLWGEGPREQYF.

This clonotype was counted at least ten times. The chain uses TRBV9 and TRBJ2-1; a possible D gene is TRBD1 (5 bases). The germline V gene has CDR1 SGDLS and CDR2 YYNGEE. The CDR3 is 13 residues long. Trimming removed 0 bases from V and 6 bases from J, with 7 bases in between. Here the CDR3 reads CASSVAQGNEQFF. For the CDR3, the DNA is TGTGCCAGCAGCGTAGCTCAGGGCAATGAGCAGTTCTTC. Looking up the rest from reference TRBV9 and TRBJ2-1 gives the full variable domain: DSGVTQTPKHLITATGQRVTLRCSPRSGDLSVYWYQQSLDQGLQFLIQYYNGEERAKGNILERFSAQQFPDLHSELNLSSLELGDSALYFCASSVAQGNEQFFGPGTRLTVL.

This clonotype was seen a handful of times. This chain uses TRBV5-1 with TRBJ1-2; weak D call: TRBD1 (5 bases). V lost 0 bases to trimming and J lost 4 bases, with 10 bases between them. CDR3 length equals 14 residues. Looked up from germline, CDR1 is SGHRS and CDR2 is YFSETQ. The CDR3: CASSLEQDFYGYTF. CDR3 bases: TGCGCCAGCAGCTTGGAACAGGATTTCTATGGCTACACCTTC.

This clonotype was recorded at least ten times. The CDR3 is CSAWGTSGDYEQYF. The CDR3 region has the DNA TGCAGTGCTTGGGGGACTAGCGGCGACTACGAGCAGTACTTC. The chain links TRBV20-1 to TRBJ2-7; 11 bases fit TRBD2. The CDR3 has 14 amino acids. V was clipped by 5 bases and J by 3 bases; unmatched bases: 6. In germline, CDR1 is DFQATT, CDR2 SNEGSKA (reference sequence).